These 4 T cell receptor beta chains originate from one sample sequenced in a study of cytomegalovirus exposure and HLA in healthy donors. PCR primers comprised 60 Vbeta and 13 Jbeta primers. TCRdb keeps only in-frame clones here, not all; method: immunoSEQ multiplex PCR. This repertoire shows about 130,000 clones, around three quarters found once; its top ten account for 1%. The sample taken for sequencing was PBMCs. All receptors derive from a man aged 40-49 years in good health and CMV-seronegative.

This chain connects TRBV7-6 to TRBJ2-1; no clear D gene. Germline V lookup: CDR1 SGHVS, CDR2 FNYEAQ. Trimming shortened V by 1 base and J by 0 bases, and 13 bases separated the two germline ends. This CDR3 has 17 residues. The CDR3 is CASSLGYAVSSYNEQFF. DNA of the CDR3: TGTGCCAGCAGCTTAGGGTACGCGGTGAGCTCCTACAATGAGCAGTTCTTC.

The chain combines TRBV4-2 with TRBJ2-2; tentatively, D is TRBD1 (6 bases). The V gene's germline CDR1 is LGHNA and CDR2 YNFKEQ. V lost 4 bases to trimming and J lost 8 bases, with 11 bases between them. This CDR3 contains 13 residues. This CDR3 is CASSRQAFGELFF. The CDR3 bases are TGTGCCAGCAGCCGACAGGCCTTTGGGGAGCTGTTTTTT.

This rearrangement joins TRBV30 to TRBJ2-2, with D perhaps matching TRBD2 (5 bases). CDR3 size: 15 residues. V shed 5 bases and J shed 7 bases, with 20 bases lying between them. CDR1 is GTSNPN, CDR2 SVGIG, per germline (reference sequence). CDR3 sequence (DNA): TGTGCCTGGGCCCTTTCACCCGGGGTCAGCGGGGAGCTGTTTTTT. Amino acids: CAWALSPGVSGELFF.

The rearrangement links TRBV2 to TRBJ1-5, with a weak D call TRBD1 (6 bases). Trimming cost V 6 bases and J 0 bases, with 9 bases left between them. The CDR3 is 14 residues long. Germline V gene lookup returns CDR1 SNHLY and CDR2 FYNNEI. The CDR3 here is CASRLTGSNQPQHF. In DNA form, the CDR3 reads TGTGCCAGCAGATTGACAGGTAGCAATCAGCCCCAGCATTTT.